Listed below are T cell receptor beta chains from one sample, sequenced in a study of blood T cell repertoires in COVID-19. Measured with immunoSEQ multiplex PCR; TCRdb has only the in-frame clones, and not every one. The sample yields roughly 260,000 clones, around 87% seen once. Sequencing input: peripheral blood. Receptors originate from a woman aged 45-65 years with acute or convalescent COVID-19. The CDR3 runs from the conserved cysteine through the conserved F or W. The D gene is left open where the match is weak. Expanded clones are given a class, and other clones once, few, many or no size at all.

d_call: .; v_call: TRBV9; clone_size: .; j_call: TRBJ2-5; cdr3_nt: TGTGCCAGCAGCGTAGGCGGGTACCAAGAGACCCAGTACTTC; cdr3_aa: CASSVGGYQETQYF
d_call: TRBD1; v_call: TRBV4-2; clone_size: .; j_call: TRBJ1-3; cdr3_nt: TGTGCCAGCAGCCAGACAGGACAGGGGGATGGAAACACCATATATTTT; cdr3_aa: CASSQTGQGDGNTIYF
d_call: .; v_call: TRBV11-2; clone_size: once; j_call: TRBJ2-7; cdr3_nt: TGTGCCAGCAGCTTTGGGGGGACCTACGAGCAGTACTTC; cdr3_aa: CASSFGGTYEQYF
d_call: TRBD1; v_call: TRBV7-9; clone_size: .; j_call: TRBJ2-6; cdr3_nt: TGTGCCAGCAGCTCTACAGGGGCTGGGGCCAACGTCCTGACTTTC; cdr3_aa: CASSSTGAGANVLTF
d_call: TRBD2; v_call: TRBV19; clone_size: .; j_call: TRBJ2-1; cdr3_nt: TGTGCCAGTAGTCCAGCGGGATATTCCTACAATGAGCAGTTCTTC; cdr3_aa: CASSPAGYSYNEQFF
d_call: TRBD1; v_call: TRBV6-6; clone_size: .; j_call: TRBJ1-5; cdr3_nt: TGTGCCAGCAGTTACAATCCCTTCGGGACAGACCTACATTTT; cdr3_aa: CASSYNPFGTDLHF
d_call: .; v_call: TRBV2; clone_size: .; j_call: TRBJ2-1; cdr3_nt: TGTGCCAGCAGTGGACTAGGGGCTGGTGAGCAGTTCTTC; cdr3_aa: CASSGLGAGEQFF
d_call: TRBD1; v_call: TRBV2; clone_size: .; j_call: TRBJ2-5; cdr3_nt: TGTGCCAGCAGTCGGGACAGGGTGGGAAGTGGGGAGACCCAGTACTTC; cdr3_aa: CASSRDRVGSGETQYF
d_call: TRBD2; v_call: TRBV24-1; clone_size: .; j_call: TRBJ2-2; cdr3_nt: TGTGCCACCGAGGATGGCCTAGCGGGAGCTTCGAACACCGGGGAGCTGTTTTTT; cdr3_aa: CATEDGLAGASNTGELFF
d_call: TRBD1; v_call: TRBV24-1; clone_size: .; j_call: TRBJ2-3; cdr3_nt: TGTGCCACCAGAGACTCGGGACAGGGAACAGATACGCAGTATTTT; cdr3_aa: CATRDSGQGTDTQYF
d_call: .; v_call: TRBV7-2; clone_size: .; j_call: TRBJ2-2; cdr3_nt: TGTGCCAGCAGCTTAGAGTTCGGAGCAAACACCGGGGAGCTGTTTTTT; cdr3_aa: CASSLEFGANTGELFF
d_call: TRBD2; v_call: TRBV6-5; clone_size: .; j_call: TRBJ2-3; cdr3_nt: TGTGCCAGCCAGACGCCTAGCGGGACAGATACGCAGTATTTT; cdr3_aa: CASQTPSGTDTQYF
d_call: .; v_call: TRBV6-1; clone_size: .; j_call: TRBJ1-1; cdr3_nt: TGTGCCAGCAGTGAAGTTTATTACGGGGAAGCTTTCTTT; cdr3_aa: CASSEVYYGEAFF
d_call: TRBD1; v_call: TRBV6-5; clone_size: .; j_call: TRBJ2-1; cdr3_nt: TGTGCCAGCAGCTCCGGGACAGGGTGGGGCAATGAGCAGTTCTTC; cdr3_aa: CASSSGTGWGNEQFF
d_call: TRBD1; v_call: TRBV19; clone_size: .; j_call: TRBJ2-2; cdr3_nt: TGTGCCAGCCGGGACAGACCGAACACCGGGGAGCTGTTTTTT; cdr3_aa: CASRDRPNTGELFF
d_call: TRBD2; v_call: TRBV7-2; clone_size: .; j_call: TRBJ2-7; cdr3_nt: TGTGCCAGCAGCTTAGCTAGCGGGAGGTTGAGCGAGCAGTACTTC; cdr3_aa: CASSLASGRLSEQYF
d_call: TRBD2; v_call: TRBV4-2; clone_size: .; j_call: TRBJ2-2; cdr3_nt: TGTGCCAGCAGCCAACTATACGGACTAGCGGGAGGGCCGAACACCGGGGAGCTGTTTTTT; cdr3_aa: CASSQLYGLAGGPNTGELFF
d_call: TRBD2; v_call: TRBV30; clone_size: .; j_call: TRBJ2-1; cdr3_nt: TGTGCCTGGAATTCCGGGAGGGCCGGTTCTGATGAGCAGTTCTTC; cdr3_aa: CAWNSGRAGSDEQFF
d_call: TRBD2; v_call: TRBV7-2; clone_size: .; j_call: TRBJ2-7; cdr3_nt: TGTGCCAGCAGCTTAGGGGTTGCGGGGGCCTACGAGCAGTACTTC; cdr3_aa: CASSLGVAGAYEQYF
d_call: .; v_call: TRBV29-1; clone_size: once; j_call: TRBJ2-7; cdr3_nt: TGCAGCGGGGGGACATTCGGCGAGCAGTACTTC; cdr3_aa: CSGGTFGEQYF